These 27 T cell receptor beta chains were all obtained from the same sample, sequenced in a study of long-term antiretroviral therapy in people with HIV. Running of the v3.0 immunoSEQ assay took place at survey level. Produced via immunoSEQ multiplex PCR; TCRdb's table is partial and in-frame only. This table has tens of thousands of clones, roughly four fifths appearing once. The sample consisted of unsorted PBMCs, taken 0.4 years after starting antiretroviral therapy. Receptors originate from a man over 45 with HIV.

A word on this clone: Sequence at one end of the junction differs from germline and may be a read error. V and J are TRBV6-1 and TRBJ1-2; D gene uncertain. Germline lookup yields CDR1 MNHNS and CDR2 SASEGT. The CDR3 spans 10 residues. The CDR3 coding sequence is TGTGCCAGCAGTGAATTTCCCCGGGCCTTC. As protein: CASSEFPRAF.

This clone was detected only a few times. The V call is TRBV19, the J call TRBJ1-2; no definite D call. Germline V gene lookup returns CDR1 LNHDA and CDR2 SQIVND (reference sequence). Deletions cut 6 bases from V and 6 bases from J, with 8 bases between. The CDR3 runs to 11 residues. The CDR3 here is CASSVGNGYTF. The CDR3 DNA follows: TGTGCCAGTAGCGTAGGGAATGGCTACACCTTC.

V usage is TRBV6-5 and J usage is TRBJ1-5; maybe TRBD1 (5 bases). The CDR3 contains 14 residues. V lost 6 bases to trimming and J lost 2 bases, with 11 bases between them. Germline CDR1 is MNHEY and CDR2 is SVGAGI. The DNA of the CDR3 is TGTGCCAGCAGGGTGGGGCAGGGCAATCAGCCCCAGCATTTT. It encodes CASRVGQGNQPQHF.

V usage is TRBV4-3 and J usage is TRBJ2-1; no firm D call. The CDR3 covers 14 residues. V lost 1 base and J 2 bases, leaving 6 bases between the germline ends. Germline CDR1 reads LGHNA; CDR2 reads YSLEER. Written as DNA, the CDR3 is TGCGCCAGCAGCCAAGCGCCCCCCTACAATGAGCAGTTCTTC. Translation gives CASSQAPPYNEQFF.

This clone was found once. The rearrangement uses TRBV19 and TRBJ1-5; maybe TRBD1 (5 bases). The germline V gene encodes CDR1 LNHDA and CDR2 SQIVND (reference sequence). The CDR3 contains 16 residues. V was shortened by 3 bases and J by 6 bases, with 18 bases between the two germline ends. CDR3 loop: CASSIARGQGRQPQHF. The DNA of the CDR3 is TGTGCCAGTAGTATCGCCCGGGGCCAAGGACGTCAGCCCCAGCATTTT.

This rearrangement joins TRBV5-1 to TRBJ2-3, with D possibly matching TRBD1 (6 bases). Trimming removed 4 bases at V and 2 bases at J, with 23 bases between. The CDR3 is 18 residues long. CDR1 SGHRS and CDR2 YFSETQ come from the germline V gene. The chain's CDR3 is CASSERQAPYHSTDTQYF. The CDR3, as DNA: TGCGCCAGCAGCGAGAGACAGGCGCCTTATCATTCCACAGATACGCAGTATTTT.

The chain combines TRBV15 with TRBJ1-5, with 7 bases matching TRBD1. V lost 4 bases to trimming and J lost 6 bases; unmatched junction nucleotides: 9. CDR1 is LNHNV and CDR2 is YYDKDF in the germline V gene (reference sequence). This CDR3 is built from 15 residues. CDR3 sequence reads: CATSTSQGVSQPQHF. DNA for the CDR3: TGTGCCACCAGCACCTCCCAGGGGGTTAGTCAGCCCCAGCATTTT. The full variable domain, rest sourced from reference TRBV15 and TRBJ1-5, is DAMVIQNPRYQVTQFGKPVTLSCSQTLNHNVMYWYQQKSSQAPKLLFHYYDKDFNNEADTPDNFQSRRPNTSFCFLDIRSPGLGDTAMYLCATSTSQGVSQPQHFGDGTRLSIL.

The gene calls are TRBV18 and TRBJ1-1, with D perhaps matching TRBD1 (6 bases). Trimming pared 6 bases from V and 1 base from J, leaving 12 bases between. Per germline, CDR1 KGHSH and CDR2 LQKENI. The CDR3 runs 14 residues. The DNA of the CDR3 is TGTGCCAGCTCCTTGGGGACAAGGAACACTGAAGCTTTCTTT. Translation: CASSLGTRNTEAFF.

The chain combines TRBV28 with TRBJ1-1, with TRBD1 matching over 7 bases. The CDR3 is 17 amino acids. V lost 5 bases, J lost 0 bases, and 12 bases stayed unmatched. Germline CDR1 MDHEN, CDR2 SYDVKM. DNA of the CDR3: TGTGCCAGCAGTCTCCCGAGGAGGGGGCTCATGAACACTGAAGCTTTCTTT. This translates into CASSLPRRGLMNTEAFF.

The V and J genes are TRBV5-6 and TRBJ2-1; 8 bases match TRBD2. Germline CDR1 reads SGHDT; CDR2 reads YYEEEE. Losses at the gene ends were 3 bases for V and 7 bases for J; bases not matched to a gene: 12. The CDR3 length is 16 residues. CDR3 sequence: CASSSEGLAGLNEQFF. In DNA, the CDR3 is TGTGCCAGCAGCTCGGAGGGGTTAGCGGGGCTGAATGAGCAGTTCTTC. Together with reference TRBV5-6 and TRBJ2-1, the CDR3 gives the full variable domain: DAGVTQSPTHLIKTRGQQVTLRCSPKSGHDTVSWYQQALGQGPQFIFQYYEEEERQRGNFPDRFSGHQFPNYSSELNVNALLLGDSALYLCASSSEGLAGLNEQFFGPGTRLTVL.

This clone was detected only a few times. V gene TRBV5-1 combines with J gene TRBJ2-3, with 10 bases matching TRBD1. Germline-derived CDR1 and CDR2 are SGHRS and YFSETQ. The CDR3 extends over 17 amino acids. The ends lost 4 bases at V and 4 bases at J; junction bases unmatched: 12. This chain's CDR3 is CASSPPGGTGEADTQYF. CDR3 nucleotide sequence: TGCGCCAGCAGCCCGCCGGGGGGGACAGGGGAAGCAGATACGCAGTATTTT.

The chain links TRBV29-1 to TRBJ1-2, with 7 bases identical to TRBD1. V was pared by 4 bases and J by 2 bases, with 4 bases of the junction left unmatched. The germline V gene has CDR1 SQVTM and CDR2 ANQGSEA. The CDR3 runs to 13 residues. This CDR3 reads CSVGGGQNYGYTF. In DNA form, the CDR3 reads TGCAGCGTTGGGGGGGGACAGAACTATGGCTACACCTTC.

This clone showed up just a few times. A read error may account for a junction end that differs from germline. The chain combines TRBV7-7 with TRBJ2-7; tentatively, D is TRBD1 (5 bases). Germline lookup yields CDR1 SSHAT and CDR2 FNYEAQ (reference sequence). The CDR3 extends over 13 amino acids. CDR3 in DNA: TGTGCTAGCAGCTTAGGGGTTAGCTCCGAGCAGTACTTC. Translation: CASSLGVSSEQYF. Full variable domain (outside the CDR3, taken from reference TRBV7-7 and TRBJ2-7): GAGVSQSPRYKVTKRGQDVTLRCDPISSHATLYWYQQALGQGPEFLTYFNYEAQPDKSGLPSDRFSAERPEGSISTLTIQRTEQRDSAMYRCASSLGVSSEQYFGPGTRLTVT.

The chain employs TRBV28 and TRBJ1-2; D ambiguous. Germline loops: CDR1 MDHEN, CDR2 SYDVKM. This CDR3 is 14 amino acids long. V was clipped by 7 bases and J by 6 bases, with 18 bases between them. CDR3 region: CASTPGRVGDGYTF. CDR3 in DNA: TGTGCCAGCACCCCCGGTAGGGTCGGGGATGGCTACACCTTC.

The rearrangement joins TRBV12-2 to TRBJ2-7. TRBV12-2 is deemed a pseudogene. CDR3 size: 16 residues. The CDR3 DNA follows: TGTGCAAGTCGCTTAGTCCCGGCTCTTCTCTCCTACGAGCAGTACTTC. Amino acids: CASRLVPALLSYEQYF.

The CDR3 spells CASSPHPDAGTGELFF. For the CDR3, the DNA is TGTGCCAGCAGCCCGCATCCGGATGCGGGCACCGGGGAGCTGTTTTTT. The rearrangement uses TRBV7-9 and TRBJ2-2, with D perhaps TRBD2 (5 bases). V was cut by 5 bases and J by 4 bases, with 17 bases left in between. The germline V gene has CDR1 SEHNR and CDR2 FQNEAQ (reference sequence). The CDR3 length is 16 residues.

Only a few counts were recorded for this clone. The chain couples TRBV15 to TRBJ1-2; the match to TRBD1 covers 7 bases. The germline V gene has CDR1 LNHNV and CDR2 YYDKDF (reference sequence). The junction had 11 bases not matched to a gene; V was cut back by 3 bases and J by 7 bases. The CDR3 contains 15 residues. CDR3 DNA: TGTGCCACCAGCAGTCGCACAACAGGGGATGGTGGCTACACCTTC. Translating gives CATSSRTTGDGGYTF.

J is TRBJ2-7 and V is TRBV7-9, with TRBD1 matching over 9 bases. The V segment lost 8 bases and the J segment 2 bases; nucleotides outside the gene matches: 10. The CDR3 covers 15 residues. Germline V CDR1 and CDR2: SEHNR, FQNEAQ (reference sequence). The CDR3: CASAWGGQGAYEQYF. The CDR3 DNA reads TGTGCCAGCGCTTGGGGGGGACAGGGTGCCTACGAGCAGTACTTC.

The rearrangement links TRBV19 to TRBJ2-2, with D possibly matching TRBD1 (5 bases). Trimming cost V 7 bases and J 4 bases, with 13 bases left between them. The CDR3 spans 14 residues. The germline gives CDR1 LNHDA, CDR2 SQIVND (reference sequence). The CDR3 sequence is CASTPDTFTGELFF. CDR3 bases: TGTGCCAGTACCCCGGACACCTTCACCGGGGAGCTGTTTTTT.

This clone is medium-sized in the sample. V gene TRBV5-5 combines with J gene TRBJ1-4; D remains ambiguous. CDR1 and CDR2 (germline): SGHKS, YYEKEE (reference sequence). The CDR3 totals 14 residues. Trimming removed 4 bases from V and 7 bases from J, with 14 bases in between. CDR3 in amino acids: CASSRGGRREKLFF. The CDR3 region has the DNA TGTGCCAGCAGCCGGGGAGGGCGGCGTGAAAAACTGTTTTTT.

The chain combines TRBV27 with TRBJ2-3; TRBD2 agrees at 9 bases. This CDR3 region has 14 residues. After removal of 8 bases from V and 4 bases from J, the junction contained 7 bases not matched to a gene. Germline V CDR1 and CDR2: MNHEY, SMNVEV (reference sequence). The CDR3 protein is CASGGLAGSDTQYF. The CDR3 DNA reads TGTGCCAGCGGGGGACTAGCTGGCTCAGATACGCAGTATTTT.

This clone was counted only a few times. The rearrangement uses TRBV29-1 and TRBJ1-1, with unresolved D. V dropped 3 bases and J dropped 5 bases, with 13 bases sitting between them. Germline CDR1 and CDR2: SQVTM and ANQGSEA. The CDR3 loop spans 13 amino acids. CDR3 sequence reads: CSVDKGGKTEAFF. The CDR3 nucleotides read TGCAGCGTTGATAAAGGAGGTAAGACTGAAGCTTTCTTT.

The rearrangement uses TRBV28 and TRBJ1-5; TRBD1 aligns across 8 bases. The CDR3 runs to 17 residues. Germline-derived CDR1 and CDR2 are MDHEN and SYDVKM. The V gene end was trimmed by 1 base and the J gene end by 0 bases; junction bases not matched to a gene: 5. The CDR3 is CASSLSGGSYSNQPQHF. CDR3 DNA sequence: TGTGCCAGCAGTTTATCAGGGGGCTCGTATAGCAATCAGCCCCAGCATTTT. Full variable domain (rest looked up from reference TRBV28 and TRBJ1-5): DVKVTQSSRYLVKRTGEKVFLECVQDMDHENMFWYRQDPGLGLRLIYFSYDVKMKEKGDIPEGYSVSREKKERFSLILESASTNQTSMYLCASSLSGGSYSNQPQHFGDGTRLSIL.

The chain links TRBV9 to TRBJ2-7; D tentatively reads TRBD1 or TRBD2 (5 bases each). Trimming cost V 3 bases and J 7 bases, with 20 bases left between them. Germline V gives CDR1 SGDLS, CDR2 YYNGEE. The CDR3 totals 15 residues. CDR3 residues: CASSGWDAPEGEQYF. CDR3 bases: TGTGCCAGCAGCGGATGGGACGCCCCCGAGGGTGAGCAGTACTTC.

This sequence joins TRBV6-1 and TRBJ1-2; tentative D call: TRBD1 (6 bases). V was pared by 7 bases and J by 7 bases, with 22 bases between. Germline values: CDR1 MNHNS, CDR2 SASEGT. The CDR3 consists of 15 residues. The CDR3 DNA is TGTGCCAGCAACCCATTGACAGGTCTGGTCGGTGGCTACACCTTC. This encodes CASNPLTGLVGGYTF.

The rearrangement joins TRBV2 to TRBJ1-5; TRBD1 matches at 7 bases. V gave up 5 bases and J gave up 4 bases; unmatched junction bases: 5. Per the germline V gene, CDR1 is SNHLY and CDR2 is FYNNEI. CDR3 length: 14 residues. The CDR3 coding sequence is TGTGCCAGCAGTTACGGGACAGCTAATCAGCCCCAGCATTTT. Protein sequence: CASSYGTANQPQHF.

The rearrangement links TRBV28 to TRBJ2-7; tentatively, D is TRBD1 or TRBD2 (5 bases each). This CDR3 comprises 15 residues. Germline V gene sequence: CDR1 MDHEN, CDR2 SYDVKM. The germline V and J ends were trimmed by 2 bases and 3 bases, with 14 bases remaining between them. Written as DNA, the CDR3 is TGTGCCAGCAGTTTAGACAGACGCGGGTTCTACGAGCAGTACTTC. It codes for CASSLDRRGFYEQYF.